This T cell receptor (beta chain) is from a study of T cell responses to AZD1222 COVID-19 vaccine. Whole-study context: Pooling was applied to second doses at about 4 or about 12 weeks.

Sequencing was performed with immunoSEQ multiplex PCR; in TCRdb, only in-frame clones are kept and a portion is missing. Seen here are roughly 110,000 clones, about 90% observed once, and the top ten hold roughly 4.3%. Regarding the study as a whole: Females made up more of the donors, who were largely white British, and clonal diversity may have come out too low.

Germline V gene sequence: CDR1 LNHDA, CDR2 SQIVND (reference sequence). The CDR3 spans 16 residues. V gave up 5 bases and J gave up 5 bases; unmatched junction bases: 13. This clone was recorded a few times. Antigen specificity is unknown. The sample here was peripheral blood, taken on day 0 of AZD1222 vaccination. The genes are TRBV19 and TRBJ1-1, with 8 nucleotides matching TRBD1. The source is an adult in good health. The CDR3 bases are TGTGCCAGTAGTCGGGGGGCAGGGGGCGCGATTACTGAAGCTTTCTTT. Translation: CASSRGAGGAITEAFF.